The rows below give T cell receptor beta chains drawn from one sample of a study of T cell changes during pregnancy in multiple sclerosis. Data came from immunoSEQ multiplex PCR; TCRdb stores just in-frame clones and leaves some out. The table shows around 80,000 clones, with 85% to 95% occurring only once. The sample here was peripheral blood, taken in the second trimester of pregnancy. All receptors derive from a female donor in good health, enrolled as a control in a pregnancy study. The CDR3 runs from the conserved cysteine through the conserved F or W. Each record gives: D gene, clone size, V gene, J gene, CDR3 DNA, CDR3 protein. The D gene is left open where the match is weak. The size field is filled for only some rows; it gives once, few, many or a size class.

NA	NA	TRBV5-6	TRBJ2-1	TGTGCCAGCAGTTTGATGGGGGGTGGGGAGAATGAGCAGTTCTTC	CASSLMGGGENEQFF
TRBD1	NA	TRBV5-6	TRBJ2-7	TGTGCCAGCAGCTATCGGACAGGGATTACCTCCTTTTACGAGCAGTACTTC	CASSYRTGITSFYEQYF
NA	NA	TRBV19	TRBJ2-3	TGTGCCAGTAGTATATCCCTCGGCACAGATACGCAGTATTTT	CASSISLGTDTQYF
NA	NA	TRBV7-9	TRBJ2-7	TGTGCCAGCAGCTTCCTTGCGGGGGAGCAGTACTTC	CASSFLAGEQYF
NA	NA	TRBV2	TRBJ2-5	TGTGCCAGCAGTGTAGTCCGGGAGACCCAGTACTTC	CASSVVRETQYF
TRBD1	once	TRBV29-1	TRBJ2-5	TGCAGCGCGAAACAGGGGACAGCAGAAGAGACCCAGTACTTC	CSAKQGTAEETQYF
NA	NA	TRBV5-6	TRBJ2-1	TGTGCCAGCAGCTTGGCGATGAGCTCCTACAATGAGCAGTTCTTC	CASSLAMSSYNEQFF
TRBD1	NA	TRBV19	TRBJ2-7	TGTGCCAGTAGTCCCGGACAGGGGGACTACGAGCAGTACTTC	CASSPGQGDYEQYF
TRBD1	NA	TRBV6-7	TRBJ2-3	TGTGCCAGCAGTTACCCGCAGGGGGTCTCAGATACGCAGTATTTT	CASSYPQGVSDTQYF
TRBD1	NA	TRBV4-1	TRBJ2-7	TGCGCCAGCAGCCAAGACGAGGGGACAGCAGGCGAGCAGTACTTC	CASSQDEGTAGEQYF
NA	NA	TRBV27	TRBJ2-7	TGTGCCAGCAGTTTCGCGGCTTACCCCTACGAGCAGTACTTC	CASSFAAYPYEQYF
NA	NA	TRBV6-5	TRBJ2-7	TGTGCCAGCAGTTACGGGGAGAACTACGAGCAGTACTTC	CASSYGENYEQYF
TRBD2	NA	TRBV13	TRBJ2-1	TGTGCCAGCAGCTTAGGACTAGCGGGAGTCTTAAATGAGCAGTTCTTC	CASSLGLAGVLNEQFF
TRBD1	NA	TRBV19	TRBJ1-5	TGTGCCAGTCAGGGGGCGCGGAGCAATCAGCCCCAGCATTTT	CASQGARSNQPQHF
NA	NA	TRBV19	TRBJ2-1	TGTGCCAGTAGTATAAAGTTGACTGATATACCAACGGGCAATGAGCAGTTCTTC	CASSIKLTDIPTGNEQFF
NA	NA	TRBV7-9	TRBJ2-3	TGTGCCAGCAGCTTACCGGGAGTGCCAGATACGCAGTATTTT	CASSLPGVPDTQYF
NA	NA	TRBV9	TRBJ1-1	TGTGCCAGCAGCCCCCGGGGTGGGACTGAAGCTTTCTTT	CASSPRGGTEAFF
NA	NA	TRBV15	TRBJ1-3	TGTGCCACCAGCAGAGATCGAGGGTCCCCTGACGCCATATATTTT	CATSRDRGSPDAIYF
TRBD1	NA	TRBV10-3	TRBJ1-2	TGTGCCACCAGCGCAGGGGGAGGCTACACCTTC	CATSAGGGYTF
TRBD2	once	TRBV7-9	TRBJ2-3	TGTGCCAGCAGCCAAACTAGCGGGAGGACAGATACGCAGTATTTT	CASSQTSGRTDTQYF
NA	NA	TRBV10-3	TRBJ2-5	TGTGCCATCTCAGACAGCGTACAAGAGACCCAGTACTTC	CAISDSVQETQYF
NA	few	TRBV6-1	TRBJ1-3	TGTGCCAGCAGGATCAGGGGCTCTGGAAACACCATATATTTT	CASRIRGSGNTIYF
NA	NA	TRBV10-3	TRBJ2-7	TGTGCCATCAGTGCTCGGGATGGGGCCTACGAGCAGTACTTC	CAISARDGAYEQYF
NA	NA	TRBV5-4	TRBJ1-1	TGTGCCAGCAGCCTGCAACTCCGGGAGACTGAAGCTTTCTTT	CASSLQLRETEAFF
TRBD2	NA	TRBV7-9	TRBJ2-5	TGTGTCAGCAGCTTAGCGGGAGAGGAGACCCAGTACTTC	CVSSLAGEETQYF
NA	NA	TRBV27	TRBJ2-1	TGTGCCAGCAGTTCGACACTAGGAACTGAGCAGTTCTTC	CASSSTLGTEQFF
NA	NA	TRBV2	TRBJ1-1	TGTGCCAGCACCGGAAGAGGGTCTGCGGACACTGAAGCTTTCTTT	CASTGRGSADTEAFF
TRBD2	few	TRBV2	TRBJ2-7	TGTGCCAGCAGTGAGGGACTAGCGAACGAGCAGTACTTC	CASSEGLANEQYF